These 29 T cell receptor beta chains share one sample of origin, sequenced in a study of T cell responses to AZD1222 COVID-19 vaccine. The table came from immunoSEQ multiplex PCR; TCRdb's copy has only in-frame clones and leaves some out. The data show 150,000 or so clones, with roughly nine tenths seen just once and 3.8% held by the top ten. Source: peripheral blood, taken 28 days after the second AZD1222 dose. Receptor source: an adult who received the AZD1222 COVID-19 vaccine.

This sequence joins TRBV14 and TRBJ1-1; D is ambiguous. Looked up from germline, CDR1 is SGHDN and CDR2 is FVKESK. V gave up 0 bases and J gave up 0 bases, with 5 bases separating them. The CDR3 has 14 amino acids. For the CDR3, the DNA is TGTGCCAGCAGCCAAGAGGTTATGAACACTGAAGCTTTCTTT. Its translation is CASSQEVMNTEAFF. Drawing the rest from reference TRBV14 and TRBJ1-1, the complete variable domain is EAGVTQFPSHSVIEKGQTVTLRCDPISGHDNLYWYRRVMGKEIKFLLHFVKESKQDESGMPNNRFLAERTGGTYSTLKVQPAELEDSGVYFCASSQEVMNTEAFFGQGTRLTVV.

The chain links TRBV27 to TRBJ2-1, with a possible D match to TRBD1 (6 bases). CDR1 is MNHEY, CDR2 SMNVEV, per germline (reference sequence). The CDR3 totals 15 residues. Trimming took 7 bases from V and 10 from J, leaving 23 bases between them. The CDR3 sequence is CASTQGFGPRNEQFF. The CDR3 DNA is TGTGCCAGCACCCAGGGGTTTGGGCCGAGGAACGAGCAGTTCTTC.

This clone was observed once. The rearrangement uses TRBV7-2 and TRBJ1-2; no clear D. Germline CDR1 reads SGHTA; CDR2 reads FQGNSA. This CDR3 has 15 amino acids. Trimming took 1 base from V and 7 from J, leaving 16 bases between them. The CDR3 region is CASSLESEVLGGYTF. CDR3 nucleotide sequence: TGTGCCAGCAGCTTAGAATCAGAAGTACTGGGTGGCTACACCTTC.

V and J are TRBV19 and TRBJ2-2; tentatively, D is TRBD1 (5 bases). Trimming took off 4 bases at V and 1 base at J, with 13 bases between the two ends. Germline loops: CDR1 LNHDA, CDR2 SQIVND (reference sequence). The length of the CDR3 is 16 residues. The CDR3 DNA follows: TGTGCCAGTAGTACCGACCAAGGGGTGAACACCGGGGAGCTGTTTTTT. This translates into CASSTDQGVNTGELFF. The whole variable domain, remainder taken from reference TRBV19 and TRBJ2-2, is DGGITQSPKYLFRKEGQNVTLSCEQNLNHDAMYWYRQDPGQGLRLIYYSQIVNDFQKGDIAEGYSVSREKKESFPLTVTSAQKNPTAFYLCASSTDQGVNTGELFFGEGSRLTVL.

CDR3 sequence: CASRKKLTGRNTEAFF. The CDR3 DNA sequence: TGTGCCAGCAGGAAGAAATTAACAGGGAGAAACACTGAAGCTTTCTTT. This chain joins TRBV27 and TRBJ1-1; D may be TRBD1 (6 bases). Per the germline V gene, CDR1 is MNHEY and CDR2 is SMNVEV (reference sequence). The CDR3 is made up of 16 amino acids. V lost 6 bases to trimming and J lost 2 bases, with 19 bases between them.

The DNA for the CDR3 is TGTGCCAGCAGTCCGACGAGGACTCCTAGCCACTTT. This encodes CASSPTRTPSHF. The rearrangement joins TRBV7-8 to TRBJ1-6; D unresolved. Trimming stripped 6 bases from V and 18 bases from J, with 18 bases between. This CDR3 region has 12 residues. Germline V lookup: CDR1 SGHVS, CDR2 FQNEAQ.

The chain carries TRBV7-9 and TRBJ1-2, with no clear D. Germline CDR1 is SEHNR and CDR2 is FQNEAQ (reference sequence). V was shortened by 5 bases and J by 2 bases, with 12 bases between the two germline ends. The CDR3 is made up of 14 amino acids. The CDR3 protein is CASSPLPENYGYTF. CDR3 nucleotide sequence: TGTGCCAGCAGCCCCCTGCCCGAAAACTATGGCTACACCTTC. The full variable domain, with the rest looked up from reference TRBV7-9 and TRBJ1-2, is DTGVSQNPRHKITKRGQNVTFRCDPISEHNRLYWYRQTLGQGPEFLTYFQNEAQLEKSRLLSDRFSAERPKGSFSTLEIQRTEQGDSAMYLCASSPLPENYGYTFGSGTRLTVV.

The V gene is TRBV1, the J gene TRBJ2-7. TRBV1 is described as a pseudogene. The CDR3 runs to 14 residues. The CDR3 coding sequence is TGCACCAGCAGTCCACTCGTGGGGGTGTCCGAGCAGTACTTC. The encoded protein is CTSSPLVGVSEQYF.

The chain has TRBV29-1 and TRBJ2-5, with 9 bases that match TRBD1. CDR1 is SQVTM and CDR2 is ANQGSEA in the germline V gene. V shed 5 bases, J shed 4 bases, and the junction held 2 bases outside the gene matches. The CDR3 contains 12 residues. The CDR3 region is CSVNRGRETQYF. The CDR3 nucleotides are TGCAGCGTTAACAGGGGGCGAGAGACCCAGTACTTC.

This sequence joins TRBV10-3 and TRBJ1-4, with TRBD1 matching over 8 bases. The CDR3 spans 13 residues. The germline CDR1 and CDR2 sequences are ENHRY and SYGVKD. The V and J ends lost 11 bases and 4 bases, in that order; junction bases with no gene match: 6. This chain's CDR3 is CAARTGNNEKLFF. Here the CDR3 DNA reads TGTGCCGCAAGGACAGGGAATAATGAAAAACTGTTTTTT.

This chain connects TRBV7-2 to TRBJ2-1; D is possibly TRBD2 (6 bases). This CDR3 region has 14 residues. CDR1 and CDR2 (germline): SGHTA, FQGNSA. V gave up 4 bases and J gave up 5 bases, with 12 bases separating them. The CDR3: CASSSRDWNNEQFF. The CDR3 DNA is TGTGCCAGCAGCTCAAGGGACTGGAACAATGAGCAGTTCTTC. Combining the CDR3 with reference TRBV7-2 and TRBJ2-1 gives the whole variable domain GAGVSQSPSNKVTEKGKDVELRCDPISGHTALYWYRQSLGQGLEFLIYFQGNSAPDKSGLPSDRFSAERTGGSVSTLTIQRTQQEDSAVYLCASSSRDWNNEQFFGPGTRLTVL.

CDR3 nucleotide sequence: TGCAGCGTTGAGGCCAGGGGAAGAGATACGCAGTATTTT. Translation gives CSVEARGRDTQYF. This chain uses TRBV29-1 with TRBJ2-3, with D possibly being TRBD1 (6 bases). The CDR3 totals 13 residues. The ends were cut back, 3 bases at V and 5 bases at J, with 12 bases in the middle. Germline V gene lookup returns CDR1 SQVTM and CDR2 ANQGSEA.

This clone was found once. The chain has TRBV9 and TRBJ2-5, with D uncertain. The V end was cut by 3 bases, the J end by 0 bases, with 9 bases between. This CDR3 comprises 14 residues. Per germline, CDR1 SGDLS and CDR2 YYNGEE. CDR3 amino acids: CASSARLNQETQYF. The CDR3 nucleotides read TGTGCCAGCAGCGCCAGACTGAACCAAGAGACCCAGTACTTC.

V gene TRBV7-2 combines with J gene TRBJ2-1, with a tentative D call TRBD2 (5 bases). Per the germline V gene, CDR1 is SGHTA and CDR2 is FQGNSA. The CDR3 sequence is 15 residues long. Trimming took off 5 bases at V and 2 bases at J, with 13 bases between the two ends. The CDR3 bases are TGTGCCAGCAGCCCAGGACTGCAAGCCTACAATGAGCAGTTCTTC. Protein: CASSPGLQAYNEQFF.

V is TRBV5-1 and J is TRBJ1-4, with D possibly being TRBD1 (5 bases). Germline V gene data show CDR1 as SGHRS and CDR2 as YFSETQ. V lost 4 bases, J lost 3 bases, and 16 bases lay in between. The length of the CDR3 is 16 residues. CDR3 DNA sequence: TGCGCCAGCAGCAAACGTCTAGACAGATCTAATGAAAAACTGTTTTTT. Protein: CASSKRLDRSNEKLFF.

The V gene is TRBV6-5, the J gene TRBJ1-3; perhaps TRBD1 as D (5 bases). Germline V gene data show CDR1 as MNHEY and CDR2 as SVGAGI. Trimming cost V 7 bases and J 3 bases, with 16 bases left between them. CDR3 length: 15 residues. This CDR3 reads CASTLTRGFGNTIYF. The CDR3 region has the DNA TGTGCCAGCACCCTGACTAGGGGATTTGGAAACACCATATATTTT.

The chain links TRBV24-1 to TRBJ2-3; weak D call: TRBD1 (5 bases). CDR3 length equals 15 residues. Germline CDR1 reads KGHDR; CDR2 reads SFDVKD. V lost 3 bases and J 2 bases, leaving 11 bases between the germline ends. CDR3: CATSDNQGYTDTQYF. For the CDR3, the DNA is TGTGCCACCAGTGATAACCAGGGATACACAGATACGCAGTATTTT.

The chain is built from TRBV19 and TRBJ2-7; D may match TRBD1 or TRBD2 (6 bases each). V was pared by 2 bases and J by 2 bases, with 10 bases between. This CDR3 contains 14 residues. Germline V gene sequence: CDR1 LNHDA, CDR2 SQIVND (reference sequence). In DNA, the CDR3 is TGTGCCAGTAGTATATCGGGGGCTACCTACGAGCAGTACTTC. Amino acids: CASSISGATYEQYF.

This rearrangement joins TRBV25-1 to TRBJ2-2; no clear D gene. CDR1 and CDR2 (germline): MGHDK, SYGVNS. V lost 4 bases to trimming and J lost 7 bases, with 10 bases between them. The CDR3 consists of 13 residues. CDR3 DNA: TGTGCCAGCAGTGCAGAGCAAGTCGGGGAGCTGTTTTTT. As protein: CASSAEQVGELFF. Drawing the rest from reference TRBV25-1 and TRBJ2-2, the complete variable domain is EADIYQTPRYLVIGTGKKITLECSQTMGHDKMYWYQQDPGMELHLIHYSYGVNSTEKGDLSSESTVSRIRTEHFPLTLESARPSHTSQYLCASSAEQVGELFFGEGSRLTVL.

This chain links TRBV30 with TRBJ1-2; D unresolved. The CDR3 length is 11 residues. CDR1 is GTSNPN and CDR2 is SVGIG in the germline V gene (reference sequence). V was trimmed by 2 bases and J by 8 bases, leaving 9 bases between them. The CDR3 DNA follows: TGTGCCTGGAGTCCCAAAATAGGCTACACCTTC. This gives the protein CAWSPKIGYTF.

The rearrangement joins TRBV7-3 to TRBJ2-1; TRBD2 might be the D (5 bases). This CDR3 comprises 15 residues. Germline V lookup: CDR1 SGHTA, CDR2 FQGTGA. Trimming cost V 6 bases and J 0 bases, with 12 bases left between them. CDR3 loop: CASSTLANSYNEQFF. The DNA for the CDR3 is TGTGCCAGCAGTACCTTAGCGAACTCCTACAATGAGCAGTTCTTC. Full variable domain (rest looked up from reference TRBV7-3 and TRBJ2-1): GAGVSQTPSNKVTEKGKYVELRCDPISGHTALYWYRQSLGQGPEFLIYFQGTGAADDSGLPNDRFFAVRPEGSVSTLKIQRTERGDSAVYLCASSTLANSYNEQFFGPGTRLTVL.

The chain recombines TRBV11-3 with TRBJ2-1; the D call may be TRBD1 or TRBD2 (5 bases each). The ends were cut back, 3 bases at V and 9 bases at J, with 18 bases in the middle. Germline V gives CDR1 SGHNT, CDR2 YENEEA. The CDR3 spans 15 residues. CDR3 residues: CASSLGRWARGEQFF. The CDR3 nucleotides are TGTGCCAGCAGCTTGGGACGGTGGGCCCGTGGTGAGCAGTTCTTC. The full variable domain, with the rest looked up from reference TRBV11-3 and TRBJ2-1, is EAGVVQSPRYKIIEKKQPVAFWCNPISGHNTLYWYLQNLGQGPELLIRYENEEAVDDSQLPKDRFSAERLKGVDSTLKIQPAELGDSAVYLCASSLGRWARGEQFFGPGTRLTVL.

A note on this clone: The sample carries other DNA sequences with the same CDR3. The chain carries TRBV18 and TRBJ2-5; no clear D. Germline-derived CDR1 and CDR2 are KGHSH and LQKENI. The CDR3 runs 12 residues. Deletions cut 3 bases from V and 5 bases from J, with 7 bases between. Here the CDR3 reads CASSPRQETQYF. CDR3 sequence (DNA): TGTGCCAGCTCACCCCGGCAGGAGACCCAGTACTTC.

V gene TRBV4-1 combines with J gene TRBJ2-2, with TRBD1 matching over 7 bases. CDR1 is MGHRA, CDR2 YSYEKL, per germline. There are 16 residues in the CDR3. After removal of 0 bases from V and 4 bases from J, the junction contained 5 bases not matched to a gene. The CDR3 reads CASSQETGRVTGELFF. The CDR3 DNA reads TGCGCCAGCAGCCAAGAGACAGGGCGGGTCACCGGGGAGCTGTTTTTT.

The chain carries TRBV10-3 and TRBJ2-5, with 14 bases matching TRBD2. J gave up 3 bases and V 3 bases, and 12 bases lay outside the gene matches. The CDR3 covers 19 residues. The germline V gene encodes CDR1 ENHRY and CDR2 SYGVKD. The CDR3 region has the DNA TGTGCCATCAGTGACAATAGGCCCCGGACTAGCGGGGGGAAAGAGACCCAGTACTTC. Translated, it gives CAISDNRPRTSGGKETQYF.

V gene TRBV11-3 combines with J gene TRBJ1-1; D is undetermined. Per the germline V gene, CDR1 is SGHNT and CDR2 is YENEEA. The V end lost 1 base, the J end lost 0 bases, and 15 bases lay between the germline ends. This CDR3 contains 17 residues. In nucleotides, the CDR3 is TGTGCCAGCAGCTTAGTTGGGTCCTGGTTAGTGAACACTGAAGCTTTCTTT. As protein: CASSLVGSWLVNTEAFF.

The sample holds one count of this clone. The J gene is TRBJ2-5, the V gene TRBV30; no clear D. Trimming removed 1 base at V and 5 bases at J, with 5 bases between. The CDR3 is made up of 11 amino acids. CDR1 and CDR2 from the germline V gene are GTSNPN and SVGIG (reference sequence). CDR3 protein: CAWSDQETQYF. CDR3 in DNA: TGTGCCTGGAGTGATCAGGAGACCCAGTACTTC.

This clone occurred once. The chain employs TRBV7-2 and TRBJ2-6; D is perhaps TRBD2 (5 bases). The CDR3 totals 15 residues. Between the trimmed V and J ends, which lost 3 bases and 0 bases, there was a span of 6 bases. CDR1 and CDR2 (germline): SGHTA, FQGNSA. The CDR3 is CASSFEGSGANVLTF. CDR3 sequence (DNA): TGTGCCAGCAGCTTTGAGGGCTCTGGGGCCAACGTCCTGACTTTC.

V and J are TRBV5-6 and TRBJ1-2; no firm D call. V lost 2 bases and J lost 4, with 12 bases in between. The CDR3 runs 14 residues. The germline gives CDR1 SGHDT, CDR2 YYEEEE. CDR3: CASSFGTDPYGYTF. Here the CDR3 DNA reads TGTGCCAGCAGCTTCGGTACAGACCCCTATGGCTACACCTTC.